This T cell receptor beta chain was profiled in a study of tumor-infiltrating lymphocytes in localized non-small cell lung cancer. Sequencing was performed with immunoSEQ multiplex PCR; in TCRdb, only in-frame clones are kept and a portion is missing. Among around 18,000 clones listed, 45% to 50% were seen once. This clone was counted many times. The CDR3 runs 14 residues. Germline CDR1 reads MDHEN; CDR2 reads SYDVKM. The V end was cut by 5 bases, the J end by 5 bases, with 13 bases between. This chain connects TRBV28 to TRBJ2-1; D may be TRBD1 (6 bases). This receptor was taken from a human donor with non-small cell lung cancer. Input material: lung tumor tissue. The CDR3 DNA sequence: TGTGCCAGCAGTCCCCTCGACAGGAACAATGAGCAGTTCTTC. Its translation is CASSPLDRNNEQFF. Together with reference TRBV28 and TRBJ2-1, the CDR3 gives the full variable domain: DVKVTQSSRYLVKRTGEKVFLECVQDMDHENMFWYRQDPGLGLRLIYFSYDVKMKEKGDIPEGYSVSREKKERFSLILESASTNQTSMYLCASSPLDRNNEQFFGPGTRLTVL.